The sequence of this T cell receptor (beta chain) was determined in a study of blood T cell repertoires in COVID-19. Study-wide background: Both acute and convalescent COVID-19 samples were obtained from the United States, Italy and Spain. From T cells, B-cell-depleted T cells, or PBMCs came the material, which was cDNA or gDNA.

Original data processing: The assay estimated nucleated cells by amplifying reference gene primers. Sequenced by immunoSEQ multiplex PCR; TCRdb stores in-frame clones only, minus some. Clone size and V and J calls were adopted from that table, with D and trimming inferred from the DNA. The sample lists approximately 99,000 clones, approximately 85% seen once, with 15% to 20% in the top ten. This CDR3 comprises 15 residues. Looked up from germline, CDR1 is SGHRS and CDR2 is YFSETQ. Only one count was recorded for this clone. At one boundary the junction diverges from the germline segment, which might be a read error.

The sequenced sample consisted of peripheral blood. The TCR originated in a woman of 80 years or more with active or convalescent COVID-19. This chain connects TRBV5-1 to TRBJ2-5; 8 bases agree with TRBD2. In nucleotides, the CDR3 is TGTGCCAGCAGCGGCCCGACTAGCGTTGGAGAGACCCAGTACTTC. Amino acid sequence: CASSGPTSVGETQYF. The entire variable domain, with the rest obtained from reference TRBV5-1 and TRBJ2-5, is as follows: KAGVTQTPRYLIKTRGQQVTLSCSPISGHRSVSWYQQTPGQGLQFLFEYFSETQRNKGNFPGRFSGRQFSNSRSEMNVSTLELGDSALYLCASSGPTSVGETQYFGPGTRLLVL.